The present entry profiles one TCR beta chain with its context. Original handling: Researchers report that nucleated cell counts were estimated from reference gene primer amplification. The method was immunoSEQ multiplex PCR; TCRdb's version includes in-frame clones alone and lacks a portion of them. Clone size and V and J calls were adopted from that table, with D and trimming inferred from the DNA. The top ten hold less than 3% of the sample, which has about 95,000 clones, roughly 90% seen once. The data were obtained in a study of blood T cell repertoires in COVID-19. At the level of the study: Material from acute and convalescent COVID-19 was sourced from the United States, Italy and Spain. Sample material is recorded as cDNA or gDNA derived from T cells, B-cell-depleted T cells, or PBMCs.

During active infection, Seattle patients enrolled and were then monitored through disease. This CDR3 is 13 amino acids long. Germline V gene lookup returns CDR1 SEHNR and CDR2 FQNEAQ (reference sequence). Trimming removed 5 bases at V and 4 bases at J, with 11 bases between. The sequenced sample was peripheral blood. This sequence originates from a man in his fifties or sixties with COVID-19, enrolled during active disease. The chain is built from TRBV7-9 and TRBJ1-1, with D uncertain. This CDR3 is CASSPSQSTEAFF. In DNA form, the CDR3 reads TGTGCCAGCAGCCCGTCGCAGTCCACTGAAGCTTTCTTT. The whole variable domain, remainder taken from reference TRBV7-9 and TRBJ1-1, is DTGVSQNPRHKITKRGQNVTFRCDPISEHNRLYWYRQTLGQGPEFLTYFQNEAQLEKSRLLSDRFSAERPKGSFSTLEIQRTEQGDSAMYLCASSPSQSTEAFFGQGTRLTVV.